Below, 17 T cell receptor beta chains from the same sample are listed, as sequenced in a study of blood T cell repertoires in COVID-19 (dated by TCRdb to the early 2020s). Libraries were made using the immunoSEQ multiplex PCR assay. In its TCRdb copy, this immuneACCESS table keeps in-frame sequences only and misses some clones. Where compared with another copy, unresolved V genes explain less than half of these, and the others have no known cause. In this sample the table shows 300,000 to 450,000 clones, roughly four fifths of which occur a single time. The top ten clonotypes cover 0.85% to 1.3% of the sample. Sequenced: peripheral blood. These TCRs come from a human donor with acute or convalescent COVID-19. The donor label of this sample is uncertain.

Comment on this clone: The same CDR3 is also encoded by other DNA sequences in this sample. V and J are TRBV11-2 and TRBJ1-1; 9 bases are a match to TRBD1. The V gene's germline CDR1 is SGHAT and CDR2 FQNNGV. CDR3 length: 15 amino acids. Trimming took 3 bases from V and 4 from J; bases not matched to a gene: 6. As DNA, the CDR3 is TGTGCCAGCAGCTTGGCGACAGGGGGTGGCACTGAAGCTTTCTTT. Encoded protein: CASSLATGGGTEAFF.

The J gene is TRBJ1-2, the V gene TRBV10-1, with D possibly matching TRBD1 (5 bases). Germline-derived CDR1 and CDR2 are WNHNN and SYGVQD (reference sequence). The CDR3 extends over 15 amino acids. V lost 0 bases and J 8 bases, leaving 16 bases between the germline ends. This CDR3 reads CASSESRGEIRGYTF. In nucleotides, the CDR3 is TGCGCCAGCAGTGAGTCTCGGGGGGAAATTAGAGGCTACACCTTC.

The CDR3: CASSQDIQGGIQETQYF. In nucleotides, the CDR3 is TGTGCCAGCAGCCAAGATATACAGGGTGGGATCCAAGAGACCCAGTACTTC. The chain uses TRBV4-2 and TRBJ2-5; tentative D call: TRBD1 (6 bases). V was shortened by 0 bases and J by 1 base, with 15 bases between the two germline ends. Germline V gene sequence: CDR1 LGHNA, CDR2 YNFKEQ. The CDR3 covers 17 residues.

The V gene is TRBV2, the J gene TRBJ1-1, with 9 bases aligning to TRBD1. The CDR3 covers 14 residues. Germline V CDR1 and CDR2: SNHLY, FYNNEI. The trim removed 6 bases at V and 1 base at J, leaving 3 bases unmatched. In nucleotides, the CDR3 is TGTGCCAGCAGCGGACAGGGGCGGAACACTGAAGCTTTCTTT. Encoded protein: CASSGQGRNTEAFF. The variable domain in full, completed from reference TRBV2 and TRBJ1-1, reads EPEVTQTPSHQVTQMGQEVILRCVPISNHLYFYWYRQILGQKVEFLVSFYNNEISEKSEIFDDQFSVERPDGSNFTLKIRSTKLEDSAMYFCASSGQGRNTEAFFGQGTRLTVV.

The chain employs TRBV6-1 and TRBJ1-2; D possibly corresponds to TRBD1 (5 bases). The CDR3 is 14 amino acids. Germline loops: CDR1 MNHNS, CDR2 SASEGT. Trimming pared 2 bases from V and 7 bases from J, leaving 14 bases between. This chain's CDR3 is CASSEPLRAGGYTF. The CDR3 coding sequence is TGTGCCAGCAGTGAACCCCTCAGGGCCGGTGGCTACACCTTC.

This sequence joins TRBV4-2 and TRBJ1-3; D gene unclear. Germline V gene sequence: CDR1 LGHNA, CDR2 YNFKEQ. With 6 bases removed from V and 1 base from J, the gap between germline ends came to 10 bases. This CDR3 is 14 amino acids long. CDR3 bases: TGTGCCAGCAGAAAGAGGGAATCTGGAAACACCATATATTTT. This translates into CASRKRESGNTIYF.

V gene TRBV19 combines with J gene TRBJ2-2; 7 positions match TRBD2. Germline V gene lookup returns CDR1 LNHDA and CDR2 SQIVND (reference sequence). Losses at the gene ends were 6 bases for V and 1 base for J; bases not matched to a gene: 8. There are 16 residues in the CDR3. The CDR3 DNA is TGTGCCAGTAGGCTCCGCGGGAGTTTGAACACCGGGGAGCTGTTTTTT. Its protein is CASRLRGSLNTGELFF.

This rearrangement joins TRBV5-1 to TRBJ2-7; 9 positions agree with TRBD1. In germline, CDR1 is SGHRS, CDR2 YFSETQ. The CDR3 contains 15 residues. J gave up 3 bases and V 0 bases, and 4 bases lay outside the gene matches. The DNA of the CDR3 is TGCGCCAGCAGCTTGGCGGGACAGGGCGTCTACGAGCAGTACTTC. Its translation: CASSLAGQGVYEQYF.

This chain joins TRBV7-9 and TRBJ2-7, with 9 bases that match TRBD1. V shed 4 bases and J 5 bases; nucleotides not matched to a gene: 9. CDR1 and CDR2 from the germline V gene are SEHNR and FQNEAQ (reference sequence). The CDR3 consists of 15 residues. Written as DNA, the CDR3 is TGTGCCAGCAGCTCCTTCGGGACAGGGAGCCACGAGCAGTACTTC. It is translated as CASSSFGTGSHEQYF.

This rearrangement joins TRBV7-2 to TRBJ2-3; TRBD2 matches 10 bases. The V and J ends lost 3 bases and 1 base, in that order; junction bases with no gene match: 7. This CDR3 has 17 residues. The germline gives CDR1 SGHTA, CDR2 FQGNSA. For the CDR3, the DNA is TGTGCCAGCAGCTTCACAGCGGGGGGGGTTGGCACAGATACGCAGTATTTT. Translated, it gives CASSFTAGGVGTDTQYF.

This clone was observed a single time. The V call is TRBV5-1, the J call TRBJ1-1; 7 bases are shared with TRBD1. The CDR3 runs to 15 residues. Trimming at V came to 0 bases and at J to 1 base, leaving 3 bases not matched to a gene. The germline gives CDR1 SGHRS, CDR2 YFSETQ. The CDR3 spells CASSLGDSENTEAFF. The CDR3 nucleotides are TGCGCCAGCAGCTTGGGGGACAGTGAGAACACTGAAGCTTTCTTT.

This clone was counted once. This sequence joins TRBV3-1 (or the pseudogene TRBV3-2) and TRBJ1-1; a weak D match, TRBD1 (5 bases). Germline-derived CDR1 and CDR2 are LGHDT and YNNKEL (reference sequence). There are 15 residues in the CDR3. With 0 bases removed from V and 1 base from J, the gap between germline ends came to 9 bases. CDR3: CASSQEPGGNTEAFF. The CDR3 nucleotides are TGTGCCAGCAGCCAAGAACCGGGGGGGAACACTGAAGCTTTCTTT.

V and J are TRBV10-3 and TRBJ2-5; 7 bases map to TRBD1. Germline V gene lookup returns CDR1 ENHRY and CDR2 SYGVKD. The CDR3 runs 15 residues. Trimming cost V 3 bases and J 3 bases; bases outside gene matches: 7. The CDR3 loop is CAISEWGTVKETQYF. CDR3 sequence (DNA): TGTGCCATCAGTGAATGGGGGACAGTGAAAGAGACCCAGTACTTC.

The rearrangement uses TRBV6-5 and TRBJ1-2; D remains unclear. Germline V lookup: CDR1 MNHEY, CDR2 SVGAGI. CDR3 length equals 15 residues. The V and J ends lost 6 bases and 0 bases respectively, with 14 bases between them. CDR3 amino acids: CASRVFKESNYGYTF. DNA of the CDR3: TGTGCCAGCAGGGTCTTCAAAGAGTCTAACTATGGCTACACCTTC.

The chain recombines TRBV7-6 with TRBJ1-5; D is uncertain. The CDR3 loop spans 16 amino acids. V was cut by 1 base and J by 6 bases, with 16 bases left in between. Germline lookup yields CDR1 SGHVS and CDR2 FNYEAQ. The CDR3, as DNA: TGTGCCAGCAGCTTAGGCGGTTTCCTAGCGGGTCAGCCCCAGCATTTT. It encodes CASSLGGFLAGQPQHF.

The CDR3 DNA reads as TGTGCCAGCAGCCAAGCTAGTGCAGATACGCAGTATTTT. It is translated as CASSQASADTQYF. The rearrangement links TRBV3-1 (or the pseudogene TRBV3-2) to TRBJ2-3; D uncertain. Trimming cost V 1 base and J 4 bases, with 6 bases left between them. The germline gives CDR1 LGHDT, CDR2 YNNKEL (reference sequence). There are 13 residues in the CDR3.

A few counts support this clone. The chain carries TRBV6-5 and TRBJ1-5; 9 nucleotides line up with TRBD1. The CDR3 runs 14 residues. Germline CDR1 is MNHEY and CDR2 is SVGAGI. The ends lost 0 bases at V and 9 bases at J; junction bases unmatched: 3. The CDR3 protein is CASSYSTGGRPQHF. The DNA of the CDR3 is TGTGCCAGCAGTTACTCGACAGGGGGGCGGCCCCAGCATTTT.